The 14 T cell receptor beta chains given below trace back to one sample, sequenced in a study of T cell responses to AZD1222 COVID-19 vaccine. The method was immunoSEQ multiplex PCR; TCRdb's version includes in-frame clones alone and lacks a portion of them. The table has 150,000 to 200,000 clones, 90% to 95% seen once. The source was peripheral blood, collected 28 days after the second AZD1222 dose. These receptors all stem from an adult who received the AZD1222 COVID-19 vaccine.

This chain uses TRBV19 with TRBJ1-2, with D perhaps matching TRBD1 (6 bases). Germline CDR1 LNHDA, CDR2 SQIVND (reference sequence). The V end lost 6 bases, the J end lost 4 bases, and 18 bases lay between the germline ends. This CDR3 has 15 residues. The CDR3 bases are TGTGCCAGTAGCAATTCACAGGGCCGGGGCTATGGCTACACCTTC. As protein: CASSNSQGRGYGYTF.

J is TRBJ2-5 and V is TRBV19; D gene ambiguous. Germline lookup yields CDR1 LNHDA and CDR2 SQIVND (reference sequence). The CDR3 has 16 residues. V lost 1 base to trimming and J lost 0 bases, with 12 bases between them. CDR3 region: CASSIGGRLYQETQYF. CDR3 DNA: TGTGCCAGTAGTATAGGAGGAAGACTGTACCAAGAGACCCAGTACTTC.

This sequence joins TRBV10-3 and TRBJ2-6; tentatively, D is TRBD1 (6 bases). V was shortened by 11 bases and J by 0 bases, with 14 bases between the two germline ends. CDR1 is ENHRY, CDR2 SYGVKD, per germline. The CDR3 loop spans 15 amino acids. The chain's CDR3 is CAAAQGISGANVLTF. CDR3 sequence (DNA): TGTGCCGCTGCGCAGGGGATCTCTGGGGCCAACGTCCTGACTTTC.

The chain recombines TRBV13 with TRBJ2-5, with a weak D call TRBD2 (7 bases). The V end was cut by 1 base, the J end by 5 bases, with 11 bases between. The CDR3 contains 14 residues. Germline CDR1 PRHDT, CDR2 FYEKMQ (reference sequence). Written as DNA, the CDR3 is TGTGCCAGCAGCTTAGTGGGGGGGCTGGAGACCCAGTACTTC. Encoded protein: CASSLVGGLETQYF.

The V call is TRBV4-1, the J call TRBJ1-4; TRBD1 might be the D (5 bases). In germline, CDR1 is MGHRA, CDR2 YSYEKL. This CDR3 is 17 amino acids long. V was pared by 8 bases and J by 0 bases, with 19 bases between. The chain's CDR3 is CASRHPGGGATNEKLFF. The CDR3 coding sequence is TGCGCCAGCCGACACCCCGGGGGAGGGGCAACTAATGAAAAACTGTTTTTT.

The rearrangement joins TRBV7-2 to TRBJ2-3; 8 nucleotides agree with TRBD2. CDR1 and CDR2 (germline): SGHTA, FQGNSA. CDR3 size: 16 residues. Trimming took 5 bases from V and 1 from J; bases not matched to a gene: 8. The CDR3 DNA sequence: TGTGCCAGCAGCGACTATACTAGCGGAGGCACAGATACGCAGTATTTT. Translating it yields CASSDYTSGGTDTQYF. Filled out from reference TRBV7-2 and TRBJ2-3, the complete variable domain reads GAGVSQSPSNKVTEKGKDVELRCDPISGHTALYWYRQSLGQGLEFLIYFQGNSAPDKSGLPSDRFSAERTGGSVSTLTIQRTQQEDSAVYLCASSDYTSGGTDTQYFGPGTRLTVL.

This CDR3 is CASSRRGSLGPYNEQFF. For the CDR3, the DNA is TGTGCCAGCAGCCGCCGGGGTAGCCTTGGGCCCTACAATGAGCAGTTCTTC. The rearrangement uses TRBV16 and TRBJ2-1; the D gene is possibly TRBD2 (5 bases). Germline V gene lookup returns CDR1 KGHSY and CDR2 FQNENV. Trimming stripped 4 bases from V and 2 bases from J, with 18 bases between. CDR3 length equals 17 residues.

This clone was seen just once. The chain joins TRBV18 to TRBJ1-2; D gene uncertain. The CDR3 is 15 amino acids. Germline loops: CDR1 KGHSH, CDR2 LQKENI. Trimming removed 5 bases at V and 4 bases at J, with 17 bases between. CDR3 amino acids: CASSGEETPGYGYTF. The CDR3 DNA sequence: TGTGCCAGCTCAGGCGAGGAAACTCCGGGCTATGGCTACACCTTC. Full variable domain (rest looked up from reference TRBV18 and TRBJ1-2): NAGVMQNPRHLVRRRGQEARLRCSPMKGHSHVYWYRQLPEEGLKFMVYLQKENIIDESGMPKERFSAEFPKEGPSILRIQQVVRGDSAAYFCASSGEETPGYGYTFGSGTRLTVV.

The chain has TRBV30 and TRBJ1-1; 9 bases are shared with TRBD1. This CDR3 spans 12 amino acids. Germline CDR1 GTSNPN, CDR2 SVGIG (reference sequence). The trim removed 8 bases at V and 5 bases at J, leaving 6 bases unmatched. The DNA of the CDR3 is TGTGCCGGACAGGGGATGAGGACTGAAGCTTTCTTT. As protein: CAGQGMRTEAFF.

This sequence joins TRBV6-2 or TRBV6-3 and TRBJ2-4; a possible D gene is TRBD2 (5 bases). Germline V gives CDR1 MNHEY, CDR2 SVGEGT. The length of the CDR3 is 17 residues. Between the trimmed V and J ends, which lost 5 bases and 10 bases, there was a span of 27 bases. The CDR3 coding sequence is TGTGCCAGCAGTACCACCGGGCCGGTAGCGAGGAACACTATTCAGTACTTC. This codes for CASSTTGPVARNTIQYF.

The rearrangement links TRBV18 to TRBJ2-1; TRBD1 aligns across 9 bases. Germline loops: CDR1 KGHSH, CDR2 LQKENI. This CDR3 contains 17 residues. The V and J ends lost 3 bases and 9 bases, in that order; junction bases with no gene match: 15. The CDR3 region is CASSPGSTRTGVGEQFF. DNA for the CDR3: TGTGCCAGCTCACCGGGGTCCACTCGGACAGGGGTTGGTGAGCAGTTCTTC.

The chain links TRBV4-1 to TRBJ1-4, with D hard to call. The CDR3 has 13 amino acids. V was clipped by 3 bases and J by 7 bases, with 9 bases between them. Germline lookup yields CDR1 MGHRA and CDR2 YSYEKL. The CDR3 nucleotides read TGCGCCAGCAGCCACATCCCGGGTGAAAAACTGTTTTTT. It yields the protein CASSHIPGEKLFF.

The chain combines TRBV12-1 with TRBJ2-1. TRBV12-1 is shown as a pseudogene. This CDR3 is built from 16 residues. CDR3 nucleotides: TGTGCCAGCAGCTTTTCCCATGTTCTACTCGGATGTGAGCAGTTCTTC. It codes for CASSFSHVLLGCEQFF.

This clone was observed a single time. The chain recombines TRBV6-2 or TRBV6-3 with TRBJ2-5, with D unclear. The CDR3 is made up of 14 amino acids. Germline lookup yields CDR1 MNHEY and CDR2 SVGEGT. V was cut by 3 bases and J by 5 bases, with 13 bases left in between. Here the CDR3 reads CASSYYVDPETQYF. The CDR3 DNA reads TGTGCCAGCAGTTATTATGTGGACCCGGAGACCCAGTACTTC.